This section outlines one T cell receptor (beta chain) sequence together with its context. As yet, its antigen is unknown. Every isolated RNA sample was fully reverse transcribed, so sequencing captured expressed TCRB transcripts. Profiling relied on immunoSEQ multiplex PCR, and the TCRdb table lists in-frame clones only, not all of them. The sample yields 330,000 or so clones, about 19% seen once. Germline-derived CDR1 and CDR2 are MNHNS and SASEGT. CDR3 length equals 19 residues. The V segment lost 2 bases and the J segment 2 bases; nucleotides outside the gene matches: 12. The sample belongs to a study of beta chain features in type 1 diabetes. About the research overall: Age and gender were similar between patients and healthy donors, as were cell yields.

Whole-study findings and limits: In type 1 diabetes patients, VDJ junctions had fewer insertions; deletions at these junctions were more frequent. Moderately but significantly shorter TCRB CDR3s were found in Type 1 diabetes patients in all four CD4+ subsets. Healthy donors had naive, central memory and Treg TCRB repertoires that appeared less similar than those seen among patients.

The specimen was naive CD4+ T cells from blood. This TCR was recovered from a woman younger than 35 in good health. V is TRBV6-1 and J is TRBJ1-5; the match to TRBD1 covers 10 bases. The DNA of the CDR3 is TGTGCCAGCAGTGAAAGACAGGGGGCCTTAGCGGGGGGCAATCAGCCCCAGCATTTT. Its protein is CASSERQGALAGGNQPQHF.